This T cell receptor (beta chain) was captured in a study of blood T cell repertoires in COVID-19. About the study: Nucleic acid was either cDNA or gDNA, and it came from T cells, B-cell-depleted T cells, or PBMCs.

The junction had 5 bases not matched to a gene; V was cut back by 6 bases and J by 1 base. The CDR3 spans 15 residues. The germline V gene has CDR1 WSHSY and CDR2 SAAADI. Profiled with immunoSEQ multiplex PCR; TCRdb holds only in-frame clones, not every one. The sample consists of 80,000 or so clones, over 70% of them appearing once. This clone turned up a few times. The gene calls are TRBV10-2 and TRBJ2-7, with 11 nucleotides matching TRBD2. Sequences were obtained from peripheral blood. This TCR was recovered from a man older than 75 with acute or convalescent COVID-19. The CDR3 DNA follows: TGCGCCAGCAGAACTAGCGGGGGCCTTTCCTACGAGCAGTACTTC. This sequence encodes CASRTSGGLSYEQYF.